The text below deals with one TCR beta chain. This sample was taken from a study of shared clonotypes between healthy human individuals. The CDR3 runs 13 residues. Germline V CDR1 and CDR2: SEHNR, FQNEAQ (reference sequence). Trimming removed 7 bases at V and 0 bases at J, with 10 bases between. The data were produced by immunoSEQ multiplex PCR, yet TCRdb's version contains in-frame clones alone and is incomplete. The data hold approximately 1,000,000 clones, with 77% observed a single time. The chain employs TRBV7-9 and TRBJ2-7, with D possibly TRBD2 on 6 matching bases. This receptor was taken from a man between 18 and 35 years old in good health. Some clones in this sample may be carry-over from other donors' samples. The sample was memory CD4+ T cells from PBMCs. The subset was: CD45RA-negative fraction. CDR3 DNA sequence: TGTGCCAGCAATAGCGGAAGCTCCTACGAGCAGTACTTC. It yields the protein CASNSGSSYEQYF.